A single sample gave rise to the 2 T cell receptor beta chains below, sequenced in a study of T cells in Graves' hyperthyroidism and ophthalmopathy. RNA transcripts served as the template for amplifying TCR beta CDR3 regions. The TCR CDR3 first-round RT-PCR relied on the HTBI primer set. TCRdb used MiXCR to reprocess the multiplex PCR reads, holding one entry per CDR3 protein. The sample consists of roughly 300,000 distinct CDR3 sequences, roughly 21% of them appearing once. Sequenced input: blood. The receptors derive from a woman aged 45-65 years with Graves' hyperthyroidism.

This clonotype was observed a handful of times. This chain's CDR3 is CASSSLSGPGELFF. The CDR3 DNA reads as TGCGCCAGCAGCTCCTTATCTGGACCCGGGGAGCTGTTTTTT. The gene calls are TRBV5-1 and TRBJ2-2, with D unclear. CDR1 and CDR2 from the germline V gene are SGHRS and YFSETQ. V lost 3 bases and J 6 bases, leaving 12 bases between the germline ends. The CDR3 spans 14 residues.

This clonotype was observed at least ten times. CDR3 sequence (DNA): TGTGCCAGCTCACCACCAAACAGCAACGAGCAGTACTTC. This sequence encodes CASSPPNSNEQYF. V usage is TRBV18 and J usage is TRBJ2-7; no clear D gene. The CDR3 contains 13 residues. Germline V gene data show CDR1 as KGHSH and CDR2 as LQKENI. Trimming removed 0 bases from V and 5 bases from J, with 8 bases in between.